This T cell receptor beta chain is drawn from a study of blood T cell repertoires in COVID-19. Sequenced by immunoSEQ multiplex PCR; TCRdb stores in-frame clones only, minus some. The sample yields approximately 97,000 clones, about 86% seen once. V was pared by 5 bases and J by 9 bases, with 14 bases of the junction left unmatched. The CDR3 length is 17 residues. Looked up from germline, CDR1 is SGHRS and CDR2 is YFSETQ. This chain joins TRBV5-1 and TRBJ2-5, with 15 positions matching TRBD2. The sample was peripheral blood. The clonotype originates from a woman of 80 years or more with acute or convalescent COVID-19. CDR3 DNA: TGCGCCAGCAGTCGGACTAGCGGGGGGGCCCCTCCGCCGGCCCAGTACTTC. Translating it yields CASSRTSGGAPPPAQYF.